Following are 9 T cell receptor beta chains from one sample sequenced in a study of molecular identifiers for immune sequencing clone quantification. TCRdb used MiXCR to reprocess the PCR reads, holding one entry per CDR3 protein. The sample records fewer than 350,000 distinct CDR3 sequences, 20% to 25% being singletons. The source material was naive CD8+ T cells from blood, with Jurkat cell RNA spiked in. Subset specified: FACS-sorted CD8+CD4-CCR7+CD45RA+ naive T cells. These receptor sequences come from a human donor in good health. Some libraries in this study had Jurkat cell RNA spiked in.

This clonotype occurred many times. The CDR3 loop reads CASSQTPGLAVESTDTQYF. CDR3 nucleotides: TGTGCCAGCAGCCAGACACCGGGACTAGCGGTAGAGAGCACAGATACGCAGTATTTT. This rearrangement joins TRBV14 to TRBJ2-3; TRBD2 aligns across 11 bases. V lost 3 bases to trimming and J lost 0 bases; unmatched junction nucleotides: 11. CDR1 is SGHDN and CDR2 is FVKESK in the germline V gene. The CDR3 contains 19 residues.

At least ten counts were recorded for this clonotype. The V call is TRBV7-9, the J call TRBJ2-7, with D possibly matching TRBD2 (6 bases). The V end was cut by 4 bases, the J end by 2 bases, with 21 bases between. This CDR3 is built from 17 residues. Germline assignment: CDR1 SEHNR and CDR2 FQNEAQ (reference sequence). CDR3 DNA sequence: TGTGCCAGCAGCTCCGCGGTCCGTGGGACTGAAACCTACGAGCAGTACTTC. Translating gives CASSSAVRGTETYEQYF. Drawing the rest from reference TRBV7-9 and TRBJ2-7, the complete variable domain is DTGVSQNPRHKITKRGQNVTFRCDPISEHNRLYWYRQTLGQGPEFLTYFQNEAQLEKSRLLSDRFSAERPKGSFSTLEIQRTEQGDSAMYLCASSSAVRGTETYEQYFGPGTRLTVT.

This clonotype was seen repeatedly, ten times or more. The V gene is TRBV20-1, the J gene TRBJ2-7; a weak D match, TRBD2 (7 bases). The V and J ends lost 2 bases and 0 bases respectively, with 29 bases between them. This CDR3 is 20 amino acids long. Germline V CDR1 and CDR2: DFQATT, SNEGSKA (reference sequence). CDR3 region: CSARSLGGGAGTTSSYEQYF. The DNA of the CDR3 is TGCAGTGCTAGATCTCTGGGGGGGGGCGCCGGGACTACCTCCTCCTACGAGCAGTACTTC.

This clonotype is a singleton in its sample. No conserved phenylalanine or tryptophan is present at the end of the CDR3, so a read error is the likely explanation. This chain connects TRBV6-2 or TRBV6-3 to TRBJ1-5; tentative D call: TRBD1 (6 bases). The CDR3 covers 13 residues. The V end was cut by 2 bases, the J end by 7 bases, with 9 bases between. Germline CDR1 and CDR2: MNHEY and SVGEGT. CDR3 region: CASSYGGGQPQHL. Here the CDR3 DNA reads TGTGCCAGCAGTTACGGGGGCGGACAGCCCCAGCATCTT.

In this sample, this clonotype turned up a few times. The chain employs TRBV19 and TRBJ2-3, with TRBD2 matching over 8 bases. Trimming at V came to 0 bases and at J to 2 bases, leaving 7 bases not matched to a gene. The CDR3 has 17 residues. In germline, CDR1 is LNHDA, CDR2 SQIVND (reference sequence). DNA for the CDR3: TGTGCCAGTAGTATAGATACAGCGGGGGCGAACACAGATACGCAGTATTTT. It yields the protein CASSIDTAGANTDTQYF.

This clonotype was observed a few times. The chain employs TRBV27 and TRBJ2-3; the D gene is possibly TRBD2 (5 bases). This CDR3 has 14 amino acids. Trimming shortened V by 7 bases and J by 0 bases, and 11 bases separated the two germline ends. Per germline, CDR1 MNHEY and CDR2 SMNVEV (reference sequence). CDR3 DNA: TGTGCCAGCATGTGGGAGCCTAGCACAGATACGCAGTATTTT. Translating it yields CASMWEPSTDTQYF.

This clonotype appeared many times. DNA of the CDR3: TGCAGTGCGAAAAATTCCTACGAGCAGTACTTC. Its protein is CSAKNSYEQYF. The V gene is TRBV20-1, the J gene TRBJ2-7; D gene ambiguous. Trimming removed 6 bases at V and 1 base at J, with 7 bases between. CDR3 length equals 11 residues. Germline V gene lookup returns CDR1 DFQATT and CDR2 SNEGSKA (reference sequence).

This clonotype was counted ten times or more. CDR3: CASSTPPGLGTGELFF. The DNA of the CDR3 is TGTGCCAGTAGTACTCCGCCGGGGCTGGGCACCGGGGAGCTGTTTTTT. The chain employs TRBV19 and TRBJ2-2; either TRBD1 or TRBD2 may fit D (5 bases each). The CDR3 length is 16 residues. Per germline, CDR1 LNHDA and CDR2 SQIVND (reference sequence). V lost 4 bases and J 4 bases, leaving 16 bases between the germline ends. Full variable domain (outside the CDR3, taken from reference TRBV19 and TRBJ2-2): DGGITQSPKYLFRKEGQNVTLSCEQNLNHDAMYWYRQDPGQGLRLIYYSQIVNDFQKGDIAEGYSVSREKKESFPLTVTSAQKNPTAFYLCASSTPPGLGTGELFFGEGSRLTVL.

The chain links TRBV5-1 to TRBJ2-3, with D possibly matching TRBD2 (5 bases). CDR1 SGHRS and CDR2 YFSETQ come from the germline V gene. The CDR3 runs 16 residues. V gave up 2 bases and J gave up 4 bases, with 17 bases separating them. The DNA of the CDR3 is TGCGCCAGCAGCTTACGGGGAACTCACAGCTCAGATACGCAGTATTTT. This sequence encodes CASSLRGTHSSDTQYF.